This is a list of T cell receptor beta chains from one sample in a study of blood T cell repertoires in COVID-19. Sequenced by immunoSEQ multiplex PCR; TCRdb stores in-frame clones only, minus some. The sample consists of some 270,000 clones, nearly 90% of them appearing once. Sequenced: peripheral blood. The receptors come from a woman aged 55-69 years with COVID-19, enrolled during active disease. CDR3s include the opening cysteine and the closing phenylalanine or tryptophan. Clone size appears in some rows only: once, few, many, or a class for an expanded clone.

v_gene	abundance	j_gene	CDR3aa
TRBV5-4	NA	TRBJ2-3	CASSLGGQAQYF
TRBV19	NA	TRBJ2-7	CASSVDREYEQYF
TRBV19	NA	TRBJ2-1	CASRGQMRTYNEQFF
TRBV5-6	NA	TRBJ1-4	CASSLRSGYEKLFF
TRBV6-5	NA	TRBJ1-3	CASSWGQSSSGNTIYF
TRBV18	NA	TRBJ2-1	CASSPFASGGLGDEQFF
TRBV7-2	NA	TRBJ1-2	CASSLNRGRYYGYTF
TRBV20-1	NA	TRBJ1-2	CSARGLDGYTF
TRBV7-9	NA	TRBJ2-7	CASSLEGQGAHEQYF
TRBV7-3	NA	TRBJ2-1	CASSSAGGYNEQFF
TRBV6-6	NA	TRBJ2-5	CASSYPGTGTQYF
TRBV2	NA	TRBJ1-1	CASRVQVNTEAFF
TRBV6-5	NA	TRBJ2-5	CASSIDRGRSETQYF
TRBV3-1/TRBV3-2	NA	TRBJ1-6	CASSQADRGQRSPLHF
TRBV5-1	NA	TRBJ2-5	CASRGRVSQETQYF
TRBV25-1	NA	TRBJ1-1	CASSEGQLNTEAFF
TRBV24-1	once	TRBJ2-2	CATSTVNTGELFF
TRBV9	NA	TRBJ1-3	CASSPGSQGNSGNTIYF
TRBV7-2	NA	TRBJ2-1	CASSFKLQGSEQFF
TRBV6-5	once	TRBJ2-5	CASSREYQETQYF
TRBV4-2	NA	TRBJ2-5	CASSQAVGGLETQYF
TRBV6-5	NA	TRBJ1-1	CASSQGGWNTEAFF
TRBV7-8	NA	TRBJ1-2	CASSKAQGLDLGGYTF
TRBV5-4	NA	TRBJ1-2	CASSSSQGGTNYGYTF
TRBV7-2	NA	TRBJ1-6	CASSLWGDRGRSPLHF
TRBV25-1	NA	TRBJ2-5	CASSEWSSVETQYF
TRBV12-3/TRBV12-4	NA	TRBJ2-2	CASSDSNTGELFF
TRBV5-4	NA	TRBJ1-2	CASSSTGGGGYTF
TRBV10-3	NA	TRBJ2-3	CAISAQRGAAQDTQYF
TRBV29-1	NA	TRBJ1-1	CSVGTGAEAFF
TRBV11-3	NA	TRBJ2-1	CASSLAGGIYNEQFF
TRBV18	NA	TRBJ1-2	CASSDRGDYGYTF
TRBV5-6	NA	TRBJ1-2	CASSEDRAYGYTF
TRBV5-6	NA	TRBJ1-2	CASSLGGRASGYGYTF
TRBV5-1	NA	TRBJ2-2	CASSRTANTGELFF
TRBV4-1	NA	TRBJ1-6	CASSHLTGGPSSYNSPLHF
TRBV5-4	once	TRBJ1-2	CASSLGGRGTAVGYTF
TRBV5-1	NA	TRBJ1-1	CASSLTGTPNTEAFF
TRBV9	NA	TRBJ2-1	CASSVGHRSSYNEQFF
TRBV18	NA	TRBJ1-5	CASSPRGLSNQPQHF
TRBV7-3	NA	TRBJ1-1	CASSLQGNTEAFF
TRBV10-3	NA	TRBJ1-2	CAIRGQGSYGYTF
TRBV5-1	NA	TRBJ2-5	CASSLAGRGEETQYF
TRBV7-2	NA	TRBJ1-4	CASSLWDRANEKLFF
TRBV7-3	NA	TRBJ2-2	CASSSTSDSPGAGELFF
TRBV15	NA	TRBJ1-2	CATSRDPGARYGYTF
TRBV25-1	NA	TRBJ1-2	CASSARGQVYGYTF
TRBV15	NA	TRBJ1-4	CATSRDRTGGEKLFF
TRBV7-2	NA	TRBJ1-1	CASSLAAQGVSNTEAFF
TRBV10-1	NA	TRBJ1-3	CANPEGGRGNTIYF
TRBV7-7	NA	TRBJ1-2	CASSQTRGQGRGNYYGYTF
TRBV3-1/TRBV3-2	NA	TRBJ1-2	CASSQPGHARNYGYTF
TRBV30	NA	TRBJ1-1	CAWSRTSSEAFF
TRBV4-3	NA	TRBJ2-3	CASSQARPPAGRDTQYF
TRBV6-5	NA	TRBJ1-5	CASSIQHSNQPQHF
TRBV27	NA	TRBJ1-1	CASSLNRHTEAFF
TRBV7-8	once	TRBJ1-1	CASSLNVNSNTEAFF
TRBV7-9	NA	TRBJ2-3	CASSLDGQRGADTQYF